This T cell receptor (beta chain) came from a study of cytomegalovirus exposure and HLA in healthy donors. This PCR relied on a set of 60 Vbeta primers and 13 Jbeta primers. The protocol was immunoSEQ multiplex PCR, while the TCRdb copy is restricted to in-frame clones and leaves out a portion. The sample contains roughly 120,000 clones, less than 85% of which appear only once. A note on this clone: What it binds is not known.

Findings of the study overall: Most of the CMV-associated TCR beta chains (in a later analysis) appeared to be HLA-restricted. Rare sequences made up most TCRs, while some public TCRs were found in many donors.

The sample was PBMCs. The receptor was isolated from a woman aged 35 to 49 in good health and CMV-seropositive.

The DNA of the CDR3 is TGTGCCATCAGCATAGATTACGAGCAGTACTTC. It translates to CAISIDYEQYF. The gene calls are TRBV10-3 and TRBJ2-7; D is undetermined. V was cut by 6 bases and J by 4 bases, with 7 bases left in between. The CDR3 length is 11 residues. Germline V gene data show CDR1 as ENHRY and CDR2 as SYGVKD.